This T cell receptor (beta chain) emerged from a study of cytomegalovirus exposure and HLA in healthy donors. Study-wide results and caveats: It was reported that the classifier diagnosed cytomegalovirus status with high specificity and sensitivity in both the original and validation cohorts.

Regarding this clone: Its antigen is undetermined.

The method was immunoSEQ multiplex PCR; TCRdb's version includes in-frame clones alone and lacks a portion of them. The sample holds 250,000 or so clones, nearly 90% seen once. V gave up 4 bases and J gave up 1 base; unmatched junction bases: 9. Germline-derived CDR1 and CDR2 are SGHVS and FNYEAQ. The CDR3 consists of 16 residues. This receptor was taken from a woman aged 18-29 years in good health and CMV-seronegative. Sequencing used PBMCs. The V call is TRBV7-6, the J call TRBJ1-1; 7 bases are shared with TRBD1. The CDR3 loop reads CASSSLEGAQNTEAFF. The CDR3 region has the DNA TGTGCCAGCAGCTCCCTAGAGGGGGCTCAGAACACTGAAGCTTTCTTT.